This T cell receptor beta chain was recovered during a study of T cell responses to AZD1222 COVID-19 vaccine. Germline V gives CDR1 SQVTM, CDR2 ANQGSEA. CDR3 size: 14 residues. V lost 7 bases, J lost 2 bases, and 4 bases stayed unmatched. Some clones are missing from TCRdb's copy, which holds only in-frame ones; the method was immunoSEQ multiplex PCR. The sample holds fewer than 150,000 clones, roughly 86% seen once. The rearrangement uses TRBV29-1 and TRBJ2-3; 12 nucleotides agree with TRBD2. Here the sequenced sample was peripheral blood, taken 28 days after the second AZD1222 dose. The TCR comes from an adult who received the AZD1222 COVID-19 vaccine. CDR3 sequence reads: CSALAGGITDTQYF. CDR3 coding DNA: TGCAGCGCACTAGCGGGAGGCATCACAGATACGCAGTATTTT.